One sample yielded the 20 T cell receptor beta chains listed below, sequenced in a study of T cell responses to AZD1222 COVID-19 vaccine. Generated by immunoSEQ multiplex PCR, the TCRdb table keeps only in-frame clones and is missing some. The table has 70,000 to 95,000 clones, 85% to 90% seen once. The sequences come from peripheral blood, collected on day 0 of MenACWY control vaccination. The source is an adult in good health.

The CDR3 spells CASSLGPVGGNQPQHF. The CDR3 bases are TGCGCCAGCAGCTTGGGCCCGGTCGGGGGAAATCAGCCCCAGCATTTT. The J gene is TRBJ1-5, the V gene TRBV5-1; TRBD1 might be the D (5 bases). With 0 bases removed from V and 4 bases from J, the gap between germline ends came to 14 bases. This CDR3 spans 16 amino acids. Germline lookup yields CDR1 SGHRS and CDR2 YFSETQ.

By its share, this clone is medium-sized. One end of the junction fails to match germline, which may point to a read error. The rearrangement uses TRBV5-8 and TRBJ1-1, with a weak D call TRBD1 (5 bases). The length of the CDR3 is 12 residues. CDR1 and CDR2 (germline): SGHTS, YDEGEE. The CDR3 DNA reads as TGTGCCAGCAGCTTGGAGTCGGTGCCGGGGGACTTT. It translates to CASSLESVPGDF. Using reference TRBV5-8 and TRBJ1-1 for the parts outside the CDR3, the full variable domain is EAGVTQSPTHLIKTRGQQATLRCSPISGHTSVYWYQQALGLGLQFLLWYDEGEERNRGNFPPRFSGRQFPNYSSELNVNALELEDSALYLCASSLESVPGDFGQGTRLTVV.

With respect to this clone: One junction end disagrees with the germline gene, perhaps due to a read error. The chain combines TRBV6-6 with TRBJ2-3, with D perhaps TRBD2 (5 bases). Germline V gene data show CDR1 as MNHNY and CDR2 as SVGAGI (reference sequence). This CDR3 spans 14 amino acids. DNA of the CDR3: TGTCCCAGCAGTTATGGGCGGGCCGCCCAACGGCAGTATTTT. Translation: CPSSYGRAAQRQYF.

This chain connects TRBV10-3 to TRBJ2-7, with TRBD1 matching over 9 bases. The CDR3 consists of 14 residues. The V and J ends lost 8 bases and 5 bases, in that order; junction bases with no gene match: 10. Per germline, CDR1 ENHRY and CDR2 SYGVKD. The CDR3 coding sequence is TGTGCCATCGCACCGGGACAGGGTACCAACGAGCAGTACTTC. It translates to CAIAPGQGTNEQYF.

V usage is TRBV3-1 (or the pseudogene TRBV3-2) and J usage is TRBJ1-2; D remains unclear. The ends were cut back, 0 bases at V and 8 bases at J, with 13 bases in the middle. CDR1 is LGHDT and CDR2 is YNNKEL in the germline V gene (reference sequence). The CDR3 is 14 residues long. The CDR3, as DNA: TGTGCCAGCAGCCAAGATCACGCGGGTGTCGGCTACACCTTC. This sequence encodes CASSQDHAGVGYTF.

The J gene is TRBJ2-3, the V gene TRBV7-2; 10 bases map to TRBD2. Germline V gene sequence: CDR1 SGHTA, CDR2 FQGNSA. CDR3 length: 16 residues. Unmatched junction bases numbered 7, after V lost 5 bases and J lost 2 bases. CDR3 sequence reads: CASSPRTSGLTDTQYF. In nucleotides, the CDR3 is TGTGCCAGCAGCCCGAGGACTAGCGGACTCACAGATACGCAGTATTTT.

This clone was detected once. The J gene is TRBJ2-5, the V gene TRBV5-1; 7 bases map to TRBD1. CDR3 length equals 16 residues. V was clipped by 4 bases and J by 4 bases; unmatched bases: 13. Germline values: CDR1 SGHRS, CDR2 YFSETQ. The CDR3 region has the DNA TGCGCCAGCAGCCCGGAACGACAGGGAATAGGAGAGACCCAGTACTTC. The encoded protein is CASSPERQGIGETQYF.

The V gene is TRBV11-1, the J gene TRBJ2-3, with D uncertain. V lost 2 bases, J lost 6 bases, and 6 bases lay in between. This CDR3 is 12 amino acids long. Germline assignment: CDR1 SGHAT and CDR2 FQDESV (reference sequence). Here the CDR3 DNA reads TGTGCCAGCAGCTTATTGGCGGATACGCAGTATTTT. The encoded protein is CASSLLADTQYF. Supplemented by reference TRBV11-1 and TRBJ2-3, the full variable domain reads EAEVAQSPRYKITEKSQAVAFWCDPISGHATLYWYRQILGQGPELLVQFQDESVVDDSQLPKDRFSAERLKGVDSTLKIQPAELGDSAMYLCASSLLADTQYFGPGTRLTVL.

V usage is TRBV6-5 and J usage is TRBJ1-5, with D possibly TRBD1 on 6 matching bases. CDR1 and CDR2 (germline): MNHEY, SVGAGI. The V end lost 2 bases, the J end lost 5 bases, and 7 bases lay between the germline ends. This CDR3 is 13 amino acids long. The CDR3: CASSYRGDQPQHF. The CDR3 nucleotides read TGTGCCAGCAGTTACAGGGGGGATCAGCCCCAGCATTTT.

The CDR3, as DNA: TGTGCCAGCAGCTTAATCCAGGGGGCAGGCACCGGGGAGCTGTTTTTT. This encodes CASSLIQGAGTGELFF. V is TRBV7-3 and J is TRBJ2-2; 8 bases align to TRBD1. V lost 1 base and J lost 4; bases outside the gene matches: 5. The CDR3 spans 16 residues. Germline CDR1 SGHTA, CDR2 FQGTGA.

V usage is TRBV19 and J usage is TRBJ1-2; D remains ambiguous. Germline assignment: CDR1 LNHDA and CDR2 SQIVND (reference sequence). V lost 3 bases and J lost 4, with 9 bases in between. The CDR3 totals 13 residues. CDR3 in amino acids: CASSIVLSYGYTF. The CDR3 DNA is TGTGCCAGTAGTATTGTACTGAGCTATGGCTACACCTTC.

V is TRBV5-4 and J is TRBJ1-2; D perhaps matches TRBD1 (6 bases). Germline loops: CDR1 SGHNT, CDR2 YYREEE (reference sequence). The CDR3 sequence is 15 residues long. The germline V and J ends were trimmed by 0 bases and 6 bases, with 15 bases remaining between them. The DNA for the CDR3 is TGTGCCAGCAGCTTGGGGAAACAGGGACACCATGGCTACACCTTC. This codes for CASSLGKQGHHGYTF.

The genes are TRBV15 and TRBJ2-6; D possibly corresponds to TRBD2 (5 bases). Germline CDR1 reads LNHNV; CDR2 reads YYDKDF (reference sequence). Between the trimmed V and J ends, which lost 1 base and 2 bases, there was a span of 9 bases. The CDR3 is 16 amino acids. Here the CDR3 reads CATSRGSGTGANVLTF. In DNA form, the CDR3 reads TGTGCCACCAGCAGAGGCTCGGGGACTGGGGCCAACGTCCTGACTTTC.

The chain combines TRBV27 with TRBJ2-7; tentatively, D is TRBD1 (6 bases). V dropped 2 bases and J dropped 1 base, with 15 bases sitting between them. Per the germline V gene, CDR1 is MNHEY and CDR2 is SMNVEV (reference sequence). The CDR3 is 16 residues long. The DNA for the CDR3 is TGTGCCAGCAGTTTACTCGGTCGGGACAAATCCTACGAGCAGTACTTC. Its translation: CASSLLGRDKSYEQYF.

The genes are TRBV9 and TRBJ1-3; a weak D match, TRBD1 (5 bases). V lost 3 bases and J 7 bases, leaving 17 bases between the germline ends. This CDR3 spans 15 amino acids. Per the germline V gene, CDR1 is SGDLS and CDR2 is YYNGEE. The CDR3 is CASSADRSLANTIYF. CDR3 coding DNA: TGTGCCAGCAGCGCTGACAGATCCTTAGCGAACACCATATATTTT.

This clone has just a few counts. This chain joins TRBV11-3 and TRBJ1-1; D gene uncertain. The CDR3 has 13 amino acids. The germline V gene has CDR1 SGHNT and CDR2 YENEEA. The V and J ends lost 4 bases and 4 bases respectively, with 10 bases between them. The DNA for the CDR3 is TGTGCCAGCAGCTCTTACAGCGCCACTGAAGCTTTCTTT. Its translation is CASSSYSATEAFF.

The V gene is TRBV30, the J gene TRBJ2-7; tentative D call: TRBD1 (5 bases). Trimming took 5 bases from V and 3 from J, leaving 14 bases between them. Germline V gene data show CDR1 as GTSNPN and CDR2 as SVGIG (reference sequence). This CDR3 contains 13 residues. The CDR3 bases are TGTGCCTGGGAGGCCTCAGGGTACTACGAGCAGTACTTC. Amino acid sequence: CAWEASGYYEQYF.

The chain carries TRBV28 and TRBJ1-2, with D maybe TRBD1 (6 bases). Germline V gene lookup returns CDR1 MDHEN and CDR2 SYDVKM. V lost 5 bases and J 8 bases, leaving 18 bases between the germline ends. The CDR3 has 14 amino acids. In nucleotides, the CDR3 is TGTGCCAGCAGTATCACAGGGTCCCTCTACGGCTACACCTTC. This codes for CASSITGSLYGYTF.

The CDR3 sequence is CASRTQGDPPYEQYF. CDR3 bases: TGCGCCAGCAGAACACAGGGGGATCCCCCCTACGAGCAGTACTTC. The gene calls are TRBV5-1 and TRBJ2-7; 8 bases are shared with TRBD1. CDR1 is SGHRS and CDR2 is YFSETQ in the germline V gene. The V segment lost 5 bases and the J segment 2 bases; nucleotides outside the gene matches: 9. The CDR3 has 15 residues.

This chain connects TRBV6-5 to TRBJ1-2; the D gene is possibly TRBD1 (6 bases). The CDR3 extends over 13 amino acids. Germline CDR1 reads MNHEY; CDR2 reads SVGAGI. Trimming removed 4 bases from V and 5 bases from J, with 11 bases in between. The CDR3 DNA reads TGTGCCAGCAGTTTAGGGGACACGTATGGCTACACCTTC. It encodes CASSLGDTYGYTF.